This paragraph covers one T cell receptor beta chain sequence. This CDR3 is 15 amino acids long. Germline V lookup: CDR1 MNHEY, CDR2 SVGAGI. The junction had 14 bases not matched to a gene; V was cut back by 6 bases and J by 8 bases. Produced via immunoSEQ multiplex PCR; TCRdb's table is partial and in-frame only. The repertoire consists of about 63,000 clones, with 88% occurring once and the leading ten covering approximately 4.7%. This entry is derived from a study of blood T cell repertoires in COVID-19. The sequencing sample was made of peripheral blood. This receptor was taken from a human donor in a cohort sampled during active COVID-19. This chain links TRBV6-5 with TRBJ1-2; 8 nucleotides agree with TRBD1. This CDR3 reads CASRPNIGQGSGYTF. As DNA, the CDR3 is TGTGCCAGCAGGCCAAATATTGGACAGGGCAGCGGCTACACCTTC.